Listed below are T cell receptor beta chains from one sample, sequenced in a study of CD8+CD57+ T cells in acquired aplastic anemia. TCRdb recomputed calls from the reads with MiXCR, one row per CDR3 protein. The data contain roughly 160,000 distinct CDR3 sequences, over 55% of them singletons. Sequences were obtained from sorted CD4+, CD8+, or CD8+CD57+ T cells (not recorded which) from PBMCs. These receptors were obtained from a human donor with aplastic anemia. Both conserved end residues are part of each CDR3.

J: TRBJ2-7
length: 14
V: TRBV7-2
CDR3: CASLRTGATYEQYF

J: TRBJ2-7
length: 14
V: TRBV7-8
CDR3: CASSLSNTYYEQYF

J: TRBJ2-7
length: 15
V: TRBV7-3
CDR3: CASSPGQEEYYEQYF

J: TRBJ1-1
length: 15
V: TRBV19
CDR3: CASSNPETENTEAFF

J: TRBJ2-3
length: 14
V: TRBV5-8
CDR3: CASSFNSYTDTQYF

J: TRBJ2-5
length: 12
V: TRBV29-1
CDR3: CSISGNQETQYF

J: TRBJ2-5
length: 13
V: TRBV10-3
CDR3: CAISGNQQETQYF

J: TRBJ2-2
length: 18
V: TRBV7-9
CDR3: CASSQGLAGGPGTGELFF

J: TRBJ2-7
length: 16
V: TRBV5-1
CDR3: CASSFPDRASPYEQYF

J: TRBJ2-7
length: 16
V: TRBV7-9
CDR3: CASSYLAGGGIYEQYF

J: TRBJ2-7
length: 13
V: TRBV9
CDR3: CASSVSPLYEQYF

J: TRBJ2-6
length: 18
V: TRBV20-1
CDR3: CSARAVSSSSSGANVLTF

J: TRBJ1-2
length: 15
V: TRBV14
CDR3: CASSQDKGGSYGYTF

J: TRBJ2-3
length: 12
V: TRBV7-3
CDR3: CASSLIWYTQYF

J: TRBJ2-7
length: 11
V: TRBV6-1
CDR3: CASGPLDEQYF

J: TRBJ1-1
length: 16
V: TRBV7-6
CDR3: CASSPREAAEGTEAFF

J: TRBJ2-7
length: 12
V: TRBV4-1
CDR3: CASSQTGSEQYF

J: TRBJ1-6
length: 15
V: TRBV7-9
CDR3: CASSPRAGSNSPLHF

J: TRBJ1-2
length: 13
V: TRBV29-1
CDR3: CSVDSEFPYGYTF

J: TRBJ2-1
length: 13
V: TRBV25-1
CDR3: CASSLATYNEQFF

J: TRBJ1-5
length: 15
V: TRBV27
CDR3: CASRSFGQGNQPQHF

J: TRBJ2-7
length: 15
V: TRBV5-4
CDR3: CASRVMIAGGDEQYF

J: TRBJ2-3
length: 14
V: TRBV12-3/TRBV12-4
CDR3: CASTLQGWADTQYF

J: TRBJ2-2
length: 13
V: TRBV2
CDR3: CASGGQITGELFF

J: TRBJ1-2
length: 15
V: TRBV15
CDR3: CATSRDHQADYGYTF

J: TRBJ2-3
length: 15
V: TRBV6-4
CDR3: CASSEYGGGTDTQYF

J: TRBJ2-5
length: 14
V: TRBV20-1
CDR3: CSARGLGEWETQYF

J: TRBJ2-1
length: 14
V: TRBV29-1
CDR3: CSVEETGTVNEQFF

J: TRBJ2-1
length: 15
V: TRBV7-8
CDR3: CASSFAGGSYNEQFF

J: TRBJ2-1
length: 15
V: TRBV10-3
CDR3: CAISESGGLYNEQFF

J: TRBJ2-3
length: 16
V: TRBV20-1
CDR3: CSARALTSGISDTQYF

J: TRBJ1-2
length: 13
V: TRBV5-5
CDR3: CASSLQENYGYTF

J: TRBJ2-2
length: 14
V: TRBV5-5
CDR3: CASSLGLAPGELFF

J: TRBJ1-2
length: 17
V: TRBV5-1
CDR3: CASSPYASRGVNYGYTF

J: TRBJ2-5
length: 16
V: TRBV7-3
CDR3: CASSQEARALQETQYF

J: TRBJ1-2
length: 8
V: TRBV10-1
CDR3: CASRRDTF

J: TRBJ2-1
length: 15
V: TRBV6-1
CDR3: CASSEASGGINEQFF

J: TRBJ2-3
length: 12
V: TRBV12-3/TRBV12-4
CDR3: CASRYREDTQYF

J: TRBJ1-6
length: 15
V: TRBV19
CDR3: CASSVQDRVNSPLHF

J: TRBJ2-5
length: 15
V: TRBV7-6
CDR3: CASSTAGGGRETQYF

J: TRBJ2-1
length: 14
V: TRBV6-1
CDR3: CASSERVRGNEQFF

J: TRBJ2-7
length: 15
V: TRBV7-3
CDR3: CASSLAGGSSYEQYF

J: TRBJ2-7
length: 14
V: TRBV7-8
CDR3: CASSLVQGNYEQYF

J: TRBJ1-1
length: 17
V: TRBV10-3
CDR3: CAISESPGQGRRSEAFF

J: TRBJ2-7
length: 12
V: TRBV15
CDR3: CATSRDRYEQYF

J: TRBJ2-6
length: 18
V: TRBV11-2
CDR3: CASSTPQGGPRGANVLTF